This T cell receptor beta chain is drawn from a study of Graves' ophthalmopathy and Graves' hyperthyroidism. Regarding the study as a whole: Most thyroid-expanded clonotypes exceeding 0.001 frequency were also found in blood.

Amplification targeted the TCR beta CDR3 regions, with RNA transcripts as the source material. After a first-round RT-PCR with HTBI primers, a second-round multiplex PCR was run. TCRdb itself ran the multiplex PCR reads through MiXCR, one entry per CDR3 protein. The sample gives 360,000 or so distinct CDR3 sequences, 15% to 20% of which show up once; approximately 1.4% is in the top ten. CAS ≥3, NOSPECS ≥4, moderate-to-severe activity and duration under 3 months marked donors with ophthalmopathy. This clonotype appeared many times. As yet, its antigen is unknown. From germline, CDR1 is MNHEY and CDR2 SMNVEV (reference sequence). This CDR3 has 16 amino acids. The trim removed 2 bases at V and 5 bases at J, leaving 3 bases unmatched.

The receptor's source is a woman younger than 30 with Graves' ophthalmopathy. The V and J genes are TRBV27 and TRBJ1-6; 10 nucleotides match TRBD1. The source material was peripheral blood. CDR3 nucleotides: TGTGCCAGCAGTTTAGGGACAGGGGCCCATAATTCACCCCTCCACTTT. Its translation is CASSLGTGAHNSPLHF.